This TCR beta chain appears in the sequencing data of a study of cytomegalovirus exposure and HLA in healthy donors. PCR primers comprised 60 Vbeta and 13 Jbeta primers. Profiled with immunoSEQ multiplex PCR; TCRdb holds only in-frame clones, not every one. Seen here are fewer than 250,000 clones, over 70% observed once, and the top ten hold approximately 2.8%. The CDR3 is 13 amino acids. V shed 7 bases and J 11 bases; nucleotides not matched to a gene: 12. Germline CDR1 MDHEN, CDR2 SYDVKM. Note on this clone: Its antigen remains unidentified.

Study findings and constraints: Specificity for CMV antigens was confirmed in vitro for a few of the CMV-associated chains. It was reportedly the case that the classifier diagnosed cytomegalovirus status with high specificity and sensitivity. Among TCR beta chains of equal frequency, HLA-associated ones were more clonally expanded in a later analysis. Researchers counted around 170 TCR beta chains as cytomegalovirus-associated.

This receptor was taken from a woman aged 25-40 years in good health and CMV-seropositive. Sequencing used PBMCs. The V gene is TRBV28, the J gene TRBJ1-1; 8 positions agree with TRBD1. In DNA form, the CDR3 reads TGTGCCAGCAACTTGTCAATGAACAGGGGGGCTTTCTTT. Amino acid sequence: CASNLSMNRGAFF.